This T cell receptor (beta chain) was identified in a study of early T cells in non-severe SARS-CoV-2 infection. Study background: It was bulk RNA from unsorted whole blood that was sequenced, and the chains were unpaired.

This clonotype was found a few times. Its antigen remains unidentified. General study points: VDJdb matching favored anti-spike CD8 responses, missing private and CD4 specificities.

The CDR3 contains 12 residues. The V end lost 3 bases, the J end lost 7 bases, and 10 bases lay between the germline ends. Per germline, CDR1 SGHAT and CDR2 FQDESV (reference sequence). TCRdb fed the 5' RACE reads into MiXCR, producing one record per CDR3 protein. The sample includes under 45,000 distinct CDR3 sequences, roughly 5.4% of them seen just once. The source of this sequence is an adult who was a healthcare worker with PCR-confirmed SARS-CoV-2 infection or an uninfected control (not recorded which). The source material was whole blood, sampled at baseline. The V call is TRBV11-1, the J call TRBJ2-7; TRBD1 might be the D (6 bases). CDR3 sequence reads: CASSLFDREQYF. CDR3 nucleotides: TGTGCCAGCAGCTTGTTCGACAGGGAGCAGTACTTC. Full variable domain (missing parts from reference TRBV11-1 and TRBJ2-7): EAEVAQSPRYKITEKSQAVAFWCDPISGHATLYWYRQILGQGPELLVQFQDESVVDDSQLPKDRFSAERLKGVDSTLKIQPAELGDSAMYLCASSLFDREQYFGPGTRLTVT.